Presented here are 25 T cell receptor beta chains from one specimen sequenced in a study of vaccination and CD4 T cells after COVID-19. Treatment defined: roughly ten-day PBMC culture with coronavirus spike peptide pools or control peptides (ViraFEST assay). No antigen is known for these receptors. Once obtained from cultured CD4+ T cells, the DNA was sequenced using the Oncomine TCR Beta short-read assay. TCRdb recomputed calls from the PCR reads with MiXCR, one row per CDR3 protein. The sample holds some 19,000 distinct CDR3 sequences, around 45% seen once. The specimen sequenced was CD4+ T cells from blood, cultured in vitro. Every receptor here comes from a human donor who had recovered from COVID-19.

This chain links TRBV10-3 with TRBJ1-1; tentatively, D is TRBD1 (5 bases). V dropped 0 bases and J dropped 7 bases, with 21 bases sitting between them. CDR1 and CDR2 from the germline V gene are ENHRY and SYGVKD. The CDR3 has 17 residues. CDR3 sequence (DNA): TGTGCCATCAGTGAGTCGACAAATAGCAGGGAGATAGGTGAAGCTTTCTTT. It specifies CAISESTNSREIGEAFF.

The CDR3 DNA reads as TGTGCCAGCAGCAAACCCCCAGCTGGATCCTACAATGAGCAGTTCTTC. It encodes CASSKPPAGSYNEQFF. This chain joins TRBV21-1 and TRBJ2-1; the table's D call, TRBD1, was not checked against the DNA. TRBV21-1 is a documented pseudogene. CDR3 length: 16 amino acids.

This clonotype was recorded a few times. The chain carries TRBV30 and TRBJ2-1; 10 bases map to TRBD1. J gave up 8 bases and V 2 bases, and 9 bases lay outside the gene matches. CDR3 length: 15 residues. Germline values: CDR1 GTSNPN, CDR2 SVGIG (reference sequence). CDR3 sequence: CAWSRGQGMVYEQFF. In DNA, the CDR3 is TGTGCCTGGAGTAGGGGACAGGGGATGGTCTATGAGCAGTTCTTC.

Here the CDR3 reads CASSTGVNTEAFF. The CDR3 coding sequence is TGTGCCAGCAGCACGGGGGTGAACACTGAAGCTTTCTTT. The genes are TRBV7-3 and TRBJ1-1; tentative D call: TRBD1 (5 bases). The V end was cut by 5 bases, the J end by 0 bases, with 7 bases between. Germline-derived CDR1 and CDR2 are SGHTA and FQGTGA. The CDR3 is 13 amino acids.

This clonotype was counted a few times. The rearrangement links TRBV19 to TRBJ1-2; TRBD1 matches 9 bases. The trim removed 6 bases at V and 7 bases at J, leaving 9 bases unmatched. Germline loops: CDR1 LNHDA, CDR2 SQIVND (reference sequence). CDR3 size: 14 residues. The CDR3 region is CASSRAGTGFGYTF. In nucleotides, the CDR3 is TGTGCCAGTAGCAGAGCAGGGACAGGGTTTGGCTACACCTTC.

J is TRBJ2-2 and V is TRBV7-9; 9 nucleotides match TRBD1. The CDR3 has 15 amino acids. Trimming took 7 bases from V and 7 from J; bases not matched to a gene: 10. Germline V gene sequence: CDR1 SEHNR, CDR2 FQNEAQ (reference sequence). The CDR3, as DNA: TGTGCCAGCACCCGGGGACAGGGAGAGTACGGGGAGCTGTTTTTT. This gives the protein CASTRGQGEYGELFF.

The chain couples TRBV6-5 to TRBJ1-1, with TRBD1 matching 7 bases. This CDR3 region has 15 residues. CDR1 is MNHEY, CDR2 SVGAGI, per germline. With V trimmed by 0 bases and J by 1 base, 2 bases remained unmatched. CDR3 loop: CASSYSTGANTEAFF. The CDR3 bases are TGTGCCAGCAGTTACTCCACAGGGGCGAACACTGAAGCTTTCTTT.

There are a few counts of this clonotype. The genes are TRBV6-1 and TRBJ1-2, with D possibly being TRBD1 (5 bases). In germline, CDR1 is MNHNS, CDR2 SASEGT. There are 16 residues in the CDR3. Trimming left V 5 bases short and J 0 bases short, with 16 bases between. CDR3 amino acids: CASSPGRQQANYGYTF. Written as DNA, the CDR3 is TGTGCCAGCAGTCCCGGGAGGCAACAGGCTAACTATGGCTACACCTTC.

For this clonotype: No conserved phenylalanine or tryptophan is present at the end of the CDR3, so a read error is the likely explanation. The J gene is TRBJ1-2, the V gene TRBV28; D is undetermined. V lost 11 bases to trimming and J lost 1 base, with 8 bases between them. From germline, CDR1 is MDHEN and CDR2 SYDVKM. This CDR3 has 11 amino acids. CDR3 nucleotide sequence: TGTGCCGCCTCGGTTAACTATGGCTACACCTCC. This codes for CAASVNYGYTS.

The rearrangement links TRBV6-1 to TRBJ2-7; a possible D gene is TRBD2 (5 bases). V lost 4 bases and J lost 5, with 15 bases in between. CDR1 and CDR2 (germline): MNHNS, SASEGT. The CDR3 has 14 amino acids. The CDR3 nucleotides are TGTGCCAGCAGTGGAGGGTCTCCGGGCCACGAGCAGTACTTC. Its protein is CASSGGSPGHEQYF.

This clonotype was recorded a few times. The V and J genes are TRBV14 and TRBJ1-6; no firm D call. Germline CDR1 SGHDN, CDR2 FVKESK. Trimming left V 4 bases short and J 9 bases short, with 10 bases between. This CDR3 has 13 residues. Written as DNA, the CDR3 is TGTGCCAGCAGCCCGTATGCCGGTTCACCCCTCCACTTT. It codes for CASSPYAGSPLHF.

The genes are TRBV9 and TRBJ2-7; D may correspond to TRBD1 or TRBD2 (5 bases each). CDR1 and CDR2 from the germline V gene are SGDLS and YYNGEE. Trimming removed 1 base from V and 5 bases from J, with 16 bases in between. CDR3 length: 15 residues. CDR3 coding DNA: TGTGCCAGCAGCGTATCTGAGGGGTGGATTGACGAGCAGTACTTC. Translation gives CASSVSEGWIDEQYF.

The chain carries TRBV10-3 and TRBJ2-3; maybe TRBD2 (6 bases). V was shortened by 7 bases and J by 0 bases, with 14 bases between the two germline ends. Germline-derived CDR1 and CDR2 are ENHRY and SYGVKD. The CDR3 is 15 residues long. The CDR3 sequence is CAIKGSGTSTDTQYF. The CDR3 DNA sequence: TGTGCCATCAAAGGTAGCGGAACTAGCACAGATACGCAGTATTTT.

This clonotype was counted only a few times. The V gene is TRBV27, the J gene TRBJ1-5, with D possibly matching TRBD1 (6 bases). The ends were cut back, 5 bases at V and 5 bases at J, with 13 bases in the middle. The CDR3 length is 14 residues. Germline assignment: CDR1 MNHEY and CDR2 SMNVEV (reference sequence). CDR3 in amino acids: CASSPSGVDQPQHF. The DNA for the CDR3 is TGTGCCAGCAGTCCCTCAGGGGTAGATCAGCCCCAGCATTTT.

The rearrangement uses TRBV6-4 and TRBJ2-5; 12 bases line up with TRBD1. The length of the CDR3 is 14 residues. CDR1 is MRHNA and CDR2 is SNTAGT in the germline V gene. V lost 11 bases and J lost 4; bases outside the gene matches: 8. The CDR3 region is CAGGDRGQSETQYF. CDR3 sequence (DNA): TGTGCCGGGGGGGACAGGGGGCAATCAGAGACCCAGTACTTC.

The V call is TRBV4-1, the J call TRBJ1-5; D not resolved. From germline, CDR1 is MGHRA and CDR2 YSYEKL. The V and J ends lost 1 base and 0 bases respectively, with 7 bases between them. CDR3 length: 15 residues. The CDR3 nucleotides are TGCGCCAGCAGCCAAGGGACTGATAGCAATCAGCCCCAGCATTTT. Translated: CASSQGTDSNQPQHF.

This chain connects TRBV9 to TRBJ2-2; 11 bases fit TRBD2. Trimming at V came to 4 bases and at J to 13 bases, leaving 3 bases not matched to a gene. There are 12 residues in the CDR3. Germline CDR1 SGDLS, CDR2 YYNGEE. CDR3 nucleotides: TGTGCCAGCAGCCCGGGACTAGCGGTGCTGTTTTTT. It codes for CASSPGLAVLFF.

This chain connects TRBV6-4 to TRBJ2-7; perhaps TRBD2 as D (5 bases). This CDR3 has 14 residues. Germline CDR1 reads MRHNA; CDR2 reads SNTAGT. V was clipped by 7 bases and J by 6 bases, with 19 bases between them. CDR3 bases: TGTGCCAGCATGCCCCCCGGCGGACTCAGCGAGCAGTACTTC. Residues: CASMPPGGLSEQYF.

CDR3 protein: CASMRTDTDTQYF. CDR3 sequence (DNA): TGTGCCAGCATGCGGACAGACACAGATACGCAGTATTTT. The chain recombines TRBV6-1 with TRBJ2-3; tentative D call: TRBD1 (6 bases). The germline V gene encodes CDR1 MNHNS and CDR2 SASEGT. V was shortened by 7 bases and J by 2 bases, with 10 bases between the two germline ends. CDR3 length: 13 residues.

This clonotype was observed a handful of times. This chain connects TRBV23-1 to TRBJ2-5; D is possibly TRBD1 (7 bases). TRBV23-1 is labeled an ORF, and its function is uncertain. Trimming cost V 2 bases and J 4 bases, with 20 bases left between them. This CDR3 comprises 17 residues. The CDR3: CASSQRRPGGFAETQYF. CDR3 nucleotides: TGCGCCAGCAGTCAACGGCGTCCAGGGGGGTTCGCAGAGACCCAGTACTTC.

The chain links TRBV4-1 to TRBJ1-5; no clear D gene. Trimming left V 0 bases short and J 5 bases short, with 5 bases between. The CDR3 extends over 13 amino acids. CDR1 and CDR2 (germline): MGHRA, YSYEKL. The CDR3 DNA sequence: TGCGCCAGCAGCCAAGATAGGTATCAGCCCCAGCATTTT. This codes for CASSQDRYQPQHF.

The J gene is TRBJ2-1, the V gene TRBV7-3, with 7 bases matching TRBD1. The CDR3 has 13 residues. Trimming removed 5 bases from V and 8 bases from J; junction bases left unmatched: 6. Per germline, CDR1 SGHTA and CDR2 FQGTGA. The DNA for the CDR3 is TGTGCCAGCAGCCTCCACAGGGGCGATGAGCAGTTCTTC. Amino acid sequence: CASSLHRGDEQFF.

V is TRBV12-5 and J is TRBJ1-1; D unclear. V shed 0 bases and J shed 1 base, with 12 bases lying between them. CDR1 is LGHNT, CDR2 FRNRAP, per germline. This CDR3 contains 16 residues. CDR3 in amino acids: CASGLVLGKGNTEAFF. CDR3 coding DNA: TGTGCTAGTGGTTTGGTCTTGGGCAAGGGGAACACTGAAGCTTTCTTT.

The chain combines TRBV5-1 with TRBJ2-2, with D unclear. The CDR3 spans 15 residues. The germline gives CDR1 SGHRS, CDR2 YFSETQ. V shed 0 bases and J shed 7 bases, with 13 bases lying between them. The CDR3 sequence: CASSLDGPRVGELFF. CDR3 nucleotide sequence: TGCGCCAGCAGCTTGGACGGACCTAGGGTCGGGGAGCTGTTTTTT.

This clonotype was seen a handful of times. The chain carries TRBV6-5 and TRBJ1-6; D is undetermined. Germline V gene sequence: CDR1 MNHEY, CDR2 SVGAGI. The CDR3 has 18 residues. With 0 bases removed from V and 0 bases from J, the gap between germline ends came to 12 bases. CDR3 DNA: TGTGCCAGCAGTTACTCAGCGCTTTGGAGCTCCTATAATTCACCCCTCCACTTT. This sequence encodes CASSYSALWSSYNSPLHF.